Sequencing of this T cell receptor beta chain was carried out in a study of shared clonotypes between healthy human individuals. The protocol was immunoSEQ multiplex PCR, while the TCRdb copy is restricted to in-frame clones and leaves out a portion. The data contain over a million clones, around 97% of them singletons. The V gene lost 4 bases and the J gene lost 5 bases, with 18 bases spanning the gap. The CDR3 length is 15 residues. CDR1 and CDR2 (germline): SGHNT, YYREEE (reference sequence). About this clone: The antigen is unknown.

General observations from the study: There were few donors, and this limited the genetic and exposure-history diversity represented.

This rearrangement joins TRBV5-4 to TRBJ2-5; tentative D call: TRBD1 (7 bases). Sequenced input: naive CD4+ T cells sorted from blood. As to subset: CD45RA+ positively selected. This TCR was sampled from a man aged 25 to 45 in good health. The CDR3 protein is CASSGGGGPRETQYF. CDR3 coding DNA: TGTGCCAGCAGCGGAGGAGGGGGCCCCCGGGAGACCCAGTACTTC.